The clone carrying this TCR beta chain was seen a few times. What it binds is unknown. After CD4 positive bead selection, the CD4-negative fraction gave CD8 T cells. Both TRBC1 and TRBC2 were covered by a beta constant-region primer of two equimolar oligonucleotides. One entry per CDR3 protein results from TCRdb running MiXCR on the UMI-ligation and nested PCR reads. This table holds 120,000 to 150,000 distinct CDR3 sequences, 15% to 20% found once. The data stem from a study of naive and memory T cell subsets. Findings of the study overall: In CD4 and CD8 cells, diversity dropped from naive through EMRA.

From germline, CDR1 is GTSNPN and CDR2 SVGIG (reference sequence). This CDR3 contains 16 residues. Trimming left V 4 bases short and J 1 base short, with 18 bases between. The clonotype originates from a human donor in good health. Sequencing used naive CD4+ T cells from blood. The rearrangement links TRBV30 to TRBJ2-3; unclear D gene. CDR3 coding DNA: TGTGCCTGGAATCTGGCGGATTGGTACGGCACAGATACGCAGTATTTT. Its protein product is CAWNLADWYGTDTQYF.